This T cell receptor (beta chain) was documented in a study of cytomegalovirus exposure and HLA in healthy donors. Regarding the study as a whole: A later analysis by the authors found several of the most significant clusters apparently linked to common viral pathogens. The authors later linked a missense DCLRE1C variant to TCR beta V- and J-gene trimming. CMV antigen specificity of three CMV-associated chains was confirmed in vitro.

About this clone itself: Its antigen is currently unknown.

The study ran its PCR with 60 Vbeta and 13 Jbeta primers. The protocol was immunoSEQ multiplex PCR, while the TCRdb copy is restricted to in-frame clones and leaves out a portion. The table records 90,000 to 150,000 clones, approximately 78% of them present only once. This CDR3 is built from 11 residues. Deletions cut 5 bases from V and 3 bases from J, with 7 bases between. Germline CDR1 and CDR2: DFQATT and SNEGSKA (reference sequence). The chain carries TRBV20-1 and TRBJ1-1; no reliable D call. The TCR originated in a middle-aged woman in good health and CMV-seropositive. Sample: PBMCs. CDR3 residues: CSAEPHTEAFF. The CDR3 bases are TGCAGTGCTGAGCCACACACTGAAGCTTTCTTT.